The 8 T cell receptor beta chains below were found in one sample sequenced in a study of T-cell reconstitution after alpha-beta-depleted transplantation in children. Unique molecular identifiers were built into the TCRbeta library. TCRdb re-called the PCR reads through MiXCR, storing one row per CDR3 protein. The data hold 750,000 to 950,000 distinct CDR3 sequences, with approximately 15% observed a single time. The sequenced sample was PBMCs, mostly from graft donor cells, obtained 360 days after TCRalphabeta/CD19-depleted stem cell transplant. All receptors come from a male patient younger than 18 who had a stem cell transplant for acute lymphoblastic leukemia, so the T cells may come from the graft donor.

The CDR3 is CSVEEAASYGYTF. As DNA, the CDR3 is TGCAGCGTTGAAGAAGCGGCCAGCTATGGCTACACCTTC. The V gene is TRBV29-1, the J gene TRBJ1-2; no clear D. V was clipped by 0 bases and J by 4 bases, with 9 bases between them. Germline values: CDR1 SQVTM, CDR2 ANQGSEA. The CDR3 totals 13 residues.

This clonotype occurred a few times. The V gene is TRBV19, the J gene TRBJ2-1; 12 bases line up with TRBD2. The CDR3 totals 16 residues. The germline CDR1 and CDR2 sequences are LNHDA and SQIVND (reference sequence). The V gene end was trimmed by 4 bases and the J gene end by 8 bases; junction bases not matched to a gene: 9. The CDR3 bases are TGTGCCAGTAGTACCGTGACTAGCGGGAGTGATGATGAGCAGTTCTTC. Translation: CASSTVTSGSDDEQFF. Based on the CDR3 plus reference TRBV19 and TRBJ2-1, the full variable domain is DGGITQSPKYLFRKEGQNVTLSCEQNLNHDAMYWYRQDPGQGLRLIYYSQIVNDFQKGDIAEGYSVSREKKESFPLTVTSAQKNPTAFYLCASSTVTSGSDDEQFFGPGTRLTVL.

The rearrangement uses TRBV6-1 and TRBJ2-7; D is ambiguous. Trimming removed 6 bases at V and 3 bases at J, with 12 bases between. CDR3 length equals 13 residues. CDR1 is MNHNS, CDR2 SASEGT, per germline. This CDR3 reads CASSPNPLYEQYF. The DNA of the CDR3 is TGTGCCAGCAGCCCGAATCCCCTCTACGAGCAGTACTTC.

This clonotype was seen just once. This CDR3 is missing its conserved last phenylalanine or tryptophan, likely due to a read error. The chain employs TRBV27 and TRBJ1-1; no clear D gene. This CDR3 has 13 amino acids. The V end lost 1 base, the J end lost 7 bases, and 10 bases lay between the germline ends. Germline lookup yields CDR1 MNHEY and CDR2 SMNVEV (reference sequence). CDR3 coding DNA: TGTGCCAGCAGTTTATATCGAGGTTTTGAAGCTTTCTAT. Translated, it gives CASSLYRGFEAFY.

This clonotype was detected a few times. This chain connects TRBV5-1 to TRBJ2-1; TRBD1 might be the D (5 bases). This CDR3 comprises 16 residues. V was shortened by 0 bases and J by 3 bases, with 13 bases between the two germline ends. CDR1 is SGHRS and CDR2 is YFSETQ in the germline V gene. CDR3 residues: CASSLGFGAGYNEQFF. The DNA for the CDR3 is TGCGCCAGCAGCTTGGGGTTTGGGGCCGGCTACAATGAGCAGTTCTTC.

The rearrangement uses TRBV18 and TRBJ2-5; D ambiguous. The germline CDR1 and CDR2 sequences are KGHSH and LQKENI. V was cut by 0 bases and J by 3 bases, with 5 bases left in between. The CDR3 has 13 amino acids. As DNA, the CDR3 is TGTGCCAGCTCACCACCGATCGAAGAGACCCAGTACTTC. This codes for CASSPPIEETQYF.

The chain recombines TRBV28 with TRBJ2-1; TRBD1 is a possible D gene (6 bases). The CDR3 has 17 amino acids. V was shortened by 4 bases and J by 6 bases, with 22 bases between the two germline ends. Germline-derived CDR1 and CDR2 are MDHEN and SYDVKM. CDR3 DNA sequence: TGTGCCAGCAGTTCCGGACAGCGTTATTCCATGTTCAATGAGCAGTTCTTC. It yields the protein CASSSGQRYSMFNEQFF.

This chain connects TRBV5-5 to TRBJ1-3; 8 bases match TRBD1. The V gene end was trimmed by 0 bases and the J gene end by 12 bases; junction bases not matched to a gene: 5. This CDR3 comprises 13 residues. Germline CDR1 is SGHKS and CDR2 is YYEKEE (reference sequence). CDR3 nucleotide sequence: TGTGCCAGCAGCTTGGCGACAGGGGCCGGCATATATTTT. Protein: CASSLATGAGIYF.